Listed here are 10 T cell receptor beta chains from one sample, sequenced in a study of blood T cell repertoires in COVID-19. Data came from immunoSEQ multiplex PCR; TCRdb stores just in-frame clones and leaves some out. The sample records some 83,000 clones, more than 75% being singletons. Sequenced input: peripheral blood. The receptors were sampled from a man aged 80 or over with active or convalescent COVID-19.

The genes are TRBV5-1 and TRBJ1-2; D unclear. Trimming took off 0 bases at V and 2 bases at J, with 11 bases between the two ends. This CDR3 has 15 residues. Germline lookup yields CDR1 SGHRS and CDR2 YFSETQ. The CDR3 region has the DNA TGCGCCAGCAGCTTGGCGGAGGACCCAAACTATGGCTACACCTTC. Protein product: CASSLAEDPNYGYTF.

V usage is TRBV5-8 and J usage is TRBJ1-1; D is possibly TRBD1 (5 bases). V lost 1 base to trimming and J lost 6 bases, with 10 bases between them. CDR3 size: 13 residues. Germline V gene sequence: CDR1 SGHTS, CDR2 YDEGEE. CDR3 sequence (DNA): TGTGCCAGCAGCTTGAGGCAGGGTGCTGAAGCTTTCTTT. It encodes CASSLRQGAEAFF.

V usage is TRBV11-2 and J usage is TRBJ2-1; 9 nucleotides match TRBD1. Losses at the gene ends were 3 bases for V and 6 bases for J; bases not matched to a gene: 6. From germline, CDR1 is SGHAT and CDR2 FQNNGV. This CDR3 has 15 residues. The CDR3 protein is CASSFSGTGTNEQFF. The CDR3 region has the DNA TGTGCCAGCAGCTTTTCCGGGACAGGGACCAATGAGCAGTTCTTC. Full variable domain (missing parts from reference TRBV11-2 and TRBJ2-1): EAGVAQSPRYKIIEKRQSVAFWCNPISGHATLYWYQQILGQGPKLLIQFQNNGVVDDSQLPKDRFSAERLKGVDSTLKIQPAKLEDSAVYLCASSFSGTGTNEQFFGPGTRLTVL.

The chain is built from TRBV3-1 (or the pseudogene TRBV3-2) and TRBJ2-2, with 10 bases identical to TRBD1. The germline CDR1 and CDR2 sequences are LGHDT and YNNKEL (reference sequence). Trimming at V came to 6 bases and at J to 6 bases, leaving 7 bases not matched to a gene. The CDR3 is made up of 15 amino acids. For the CDR3, the DNA is TGTGCCAGCAGTCCCGGGACAGGGGCGTCCGGGGAGCTGTTTTTT. As protein: CASSPGTGASGELFF.

The J gene is TRBJ2-2, the V gene TRBV7-3, with TRBD1 matching 10 bases. Looked up from germline, CDR1 is SGHTA and CDR2 is FQGTGA. The length of the CDR3 is 16 residues. V trimming: 4 bases; J trimming: 3 bases; junction bases outside the gene matches: 5. The DNA of the CDR3 is TGTGCCAGCAGCTCGCCGGGACAGGGGTACACCGGGGAGCTGTTTTTT. This encodes CASSSPGQGYTGELFF.

This chain joins TRBV29-1 and TRBJ2-3; 12 bases line up with TRBD2. The CDR3 totals 15 residues. J was trimmed by 2 bases and V by 7 bases; bases with no gene match: 7. CDR1 is SQVTM and CDR2 is ANQGSEA in the germline V gene. CDR3 bases: TGCAGCGCCCGACTAGCGGGGGCCTACACAGATACGCAGTATTTT. It codes for CSARLAGAYTDTQYF.

The V gene is TRBV7-3, the J gene TRBJ2-1, with 13 bases aligning to TRBD2. CDR3 length: 19 amino acids. Germline lookup yields CDR1 SGHTA and CDR2 FQGTGA. The junction had 16 bases not matched to a gene; V was cut back by 5 bases and J by 6 bases. The CDR3 DNA sequence: TGTGCCAGCAGCCTATTACCCGGGACTAGCGGGACTCGGGGCAATGAGCAGTTCTTC. Translated: CASSLLPGTSGTRGNEQFF.

The count of this clone is one. This rearrangement joins TRBV3-1 (or the pseudogene TRBV3-2) to TRBJ1-5; D possibly corresponds to TRBD1 (5 bases). V was trimmed by 1 base and J by 7 bases, leaving 14 bases between them. This CDR3 comprises 15 residues. Germline-derived CDR1 and CDR2 are LGHDT and YNNKEL (reference sequence). Here the CDR3 reads CASSQGFDSGQPQHF. Here the CDR3 DNA reads TGTGCCAGCAGCCAAGGCTTTGACTCAGGGCAGCCCCAGCATTTT.

The chain joins TRBV19 to TRBJ2-6, with 7 bases matching TRBD1. Germline CDR1 and CDR2: LNHDA and SQIVND (reference sequence). The CDR3 spans 16 residues. Germline trimming cut 5 bases from V and 0 bases from J; bases unmatched to any gene: 4. The CDR3 reads CASSLGQYSGANVLTF. Here the CDR3 DNA reads TGTGCCAGTAGTTTGGGACAGTACTCTGGGGCCAACGTCCTGACTTTC.

This chain links TRBV21-1 with TRBJ1-1. TRBV21-1 is a listed pseudogene. This CDR3 has 18 residues. The CDR3 reads CASSPPEGLNIRRTEAFF. CDR3 in DNA: TGTGCCAGCAGCCCTCCTGAGGGCCTTAATATTAGGAGGACTGAAGCTTTCTTT.